This TCR beta chain came from a study of regulatory T cells in long-lasting Graves disease. This CDR3 is 11 amino acids long. Germline assignment: CDR1 SGHVS and CDR2 FNYEAQ. About this clonotype itself: No antigen is known for it. An end of the junction does not agree with germline; a read error may underlie this.

Building the TCR beta libraries relied on iRepertoire HTBI primers, and CDR3 regions underwent Arm-PCR. MiXCR was run by TCRdb on the multiplex PCR reads, yielding one entry per CDR3 protein. The sample yields roughly 450,000 distinct CDR3 sequences, under 25% seen once. Time point denoted: persistent/refractory GD, antithyroid drugs over 5 years with positive TRAb. Following extraction of RNA from PBMCs, that RNA was used to make the TCR library. General study points: Preferential use of TRBV28, TRBJ1-2 and TRBJ2-5 was seen in persistent disease.

The receptor was derived from a female donor with Graves disease. The rearrangement joins TRBV7-6 to TRBJ1-1, with a possible D match to TRBD1 (5 bases). The sample in question was peripheral blood mononuclear cells (PBMCs), obtained when the disease was refractory, from a patient treated with antithyroid drugs. This chain's CDR3 is CASSGGTGAFF. CDR3 coding DNA: TGTGCCAGCAGTGGGGGAACTGGAGCTTTCTTT.